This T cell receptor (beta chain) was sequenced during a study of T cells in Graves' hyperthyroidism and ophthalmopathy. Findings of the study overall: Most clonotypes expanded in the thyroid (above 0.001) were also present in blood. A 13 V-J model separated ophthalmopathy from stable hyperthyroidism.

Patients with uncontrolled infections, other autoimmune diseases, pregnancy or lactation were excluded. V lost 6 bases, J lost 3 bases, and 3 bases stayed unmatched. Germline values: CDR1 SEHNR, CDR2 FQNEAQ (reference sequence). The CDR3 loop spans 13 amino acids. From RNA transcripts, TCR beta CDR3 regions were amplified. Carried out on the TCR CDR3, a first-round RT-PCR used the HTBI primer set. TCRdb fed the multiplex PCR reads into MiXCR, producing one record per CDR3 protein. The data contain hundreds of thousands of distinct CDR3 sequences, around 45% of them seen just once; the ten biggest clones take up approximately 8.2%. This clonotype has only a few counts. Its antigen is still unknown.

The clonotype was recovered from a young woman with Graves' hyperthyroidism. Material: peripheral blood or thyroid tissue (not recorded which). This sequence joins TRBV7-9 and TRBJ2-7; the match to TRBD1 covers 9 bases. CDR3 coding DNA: TGTGCCAGCAGGGGGACAGGGTTCTACGAGCAGTACTTC. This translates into CASRGTGFYEQYF.